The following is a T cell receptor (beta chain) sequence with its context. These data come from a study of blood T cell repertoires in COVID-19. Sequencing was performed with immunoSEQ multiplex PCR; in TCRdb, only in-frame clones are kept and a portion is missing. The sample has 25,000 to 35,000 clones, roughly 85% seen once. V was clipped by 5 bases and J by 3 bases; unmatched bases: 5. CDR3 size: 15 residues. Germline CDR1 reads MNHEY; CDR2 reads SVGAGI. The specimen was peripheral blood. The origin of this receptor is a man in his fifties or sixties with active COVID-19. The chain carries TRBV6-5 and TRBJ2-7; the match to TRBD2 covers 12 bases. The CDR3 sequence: CASSHPSGRVYEQYV. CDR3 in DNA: TGTGCCAGCAGTCATCCTAGCGGGAGGGTCTACGAGCAGTACGTC.